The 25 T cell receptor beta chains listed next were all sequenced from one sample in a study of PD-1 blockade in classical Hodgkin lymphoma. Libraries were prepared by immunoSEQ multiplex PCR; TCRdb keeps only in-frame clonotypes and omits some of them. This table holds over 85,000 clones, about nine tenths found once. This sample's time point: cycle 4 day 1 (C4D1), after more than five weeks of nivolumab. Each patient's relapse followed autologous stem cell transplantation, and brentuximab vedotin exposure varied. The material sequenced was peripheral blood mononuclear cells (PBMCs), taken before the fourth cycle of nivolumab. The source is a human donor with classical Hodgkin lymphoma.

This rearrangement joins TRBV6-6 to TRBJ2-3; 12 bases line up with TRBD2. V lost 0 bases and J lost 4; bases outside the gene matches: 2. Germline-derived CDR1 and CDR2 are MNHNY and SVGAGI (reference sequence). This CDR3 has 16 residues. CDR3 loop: CASSYSTSGGPDTQYF. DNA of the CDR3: TGTGCCAGCAGTTACTCGACTAGCGGGGGCCCAGATACGCAGTATTTT.

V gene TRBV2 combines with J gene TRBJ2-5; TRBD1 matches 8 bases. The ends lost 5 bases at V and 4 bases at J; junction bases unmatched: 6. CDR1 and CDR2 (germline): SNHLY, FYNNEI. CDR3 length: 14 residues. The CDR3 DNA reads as TGTGCCAGCAGTCTCCGGACAGGGCTAGAGACCCAGTACTTC. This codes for CASSLRTGLETQYF.

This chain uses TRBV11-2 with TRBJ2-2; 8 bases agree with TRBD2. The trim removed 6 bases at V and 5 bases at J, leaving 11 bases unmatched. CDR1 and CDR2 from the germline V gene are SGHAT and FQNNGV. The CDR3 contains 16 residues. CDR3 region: CASRFPGLGGTGELFF. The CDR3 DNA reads TGTGCCAGCAGGTTTCCGGGACTAGGGGGGACCGGGGAGCTGTTTTTT.

CDR3 in DNA: TGTGCCAGCAGTTACTCGAGCAATGAGCAGTTCTTC. Its protein product is CASSYSSNEQFF. The chain couples TRBV6-5 to TRBJ2-1; the D is unclear. CDR1 and CDR2 from the germline V gene are MNHEY and SVGAGI. V was cut by 0 bases and J by 6 bases, with 3 bases left in between. The CDR3 is 12 amino acids.

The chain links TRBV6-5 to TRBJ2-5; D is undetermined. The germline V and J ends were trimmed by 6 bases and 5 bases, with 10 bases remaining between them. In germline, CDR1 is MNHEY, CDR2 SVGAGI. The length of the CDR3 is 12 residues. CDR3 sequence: CASSPRAETQYF. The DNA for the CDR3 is TGTGCCAGCAGCCCCCGAGCTGAGACCCAGTACTTC.

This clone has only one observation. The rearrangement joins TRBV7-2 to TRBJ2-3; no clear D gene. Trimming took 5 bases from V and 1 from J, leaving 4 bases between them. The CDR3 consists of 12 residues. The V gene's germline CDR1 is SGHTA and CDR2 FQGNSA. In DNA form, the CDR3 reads TGTGCCAGCAGCCCCGGCACAGATACGCAGTATTTT. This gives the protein CASSPGTDTQYF. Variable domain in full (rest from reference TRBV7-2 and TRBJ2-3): GAGVSQSPSNKVTEKGKDVELRCDPISGHTALYWYRQSLGQGLEFLIYFQGNSAPDKSGLPSDRFSAERTGGSVSTLTIQRTQQEDSAVYLCASSPGTDTQYFGPGTRLTVL.

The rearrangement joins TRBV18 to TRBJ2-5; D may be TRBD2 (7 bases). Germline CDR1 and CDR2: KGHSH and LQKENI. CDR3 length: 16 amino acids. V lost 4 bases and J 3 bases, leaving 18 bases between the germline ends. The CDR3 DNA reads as TGTGCCAGCTCACGGTCTCCAAAGGGGGGGAAAGAGACCCAGTACTTC. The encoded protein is CASSRSPKGGKETQYF. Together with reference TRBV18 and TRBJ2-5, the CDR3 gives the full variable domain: NAGVMQNPRHLVRRRGQEARLRCSPMKGHSHVYWYRQLPEEGLKFMVYLQKENIIDESGMPKERFSAEFPKEGPSILRIQQVVRGDSAAYFCASSRSPKGGKETQYFGPGTRLLVL.

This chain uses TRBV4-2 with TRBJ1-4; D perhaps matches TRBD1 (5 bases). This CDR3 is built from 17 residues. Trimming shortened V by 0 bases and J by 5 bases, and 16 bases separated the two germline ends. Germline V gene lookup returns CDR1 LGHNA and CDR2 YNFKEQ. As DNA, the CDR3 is TGTGCCAGCAGCCAAGATGGGATGAGGGGACTAAATGAAAAACTGTTTTTT. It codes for CASSQDGMRGLNEKLFF.

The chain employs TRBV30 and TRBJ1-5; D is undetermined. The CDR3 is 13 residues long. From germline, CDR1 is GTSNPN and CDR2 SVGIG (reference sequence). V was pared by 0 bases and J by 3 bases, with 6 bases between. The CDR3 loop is CAWSVFPNQPQHF. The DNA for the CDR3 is TGTGCCTGGAGTGTATTCCCCAATCAGCCCCAGCATTTT.

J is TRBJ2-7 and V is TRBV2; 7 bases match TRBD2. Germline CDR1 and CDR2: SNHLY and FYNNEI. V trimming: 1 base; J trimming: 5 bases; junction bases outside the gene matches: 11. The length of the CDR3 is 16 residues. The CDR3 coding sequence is TGTGCCAGCAGTGAAGTGGGGGGGGTAGCGAGACACGAGCAGTACTTC. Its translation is CASSEVGGVARHEQYF.

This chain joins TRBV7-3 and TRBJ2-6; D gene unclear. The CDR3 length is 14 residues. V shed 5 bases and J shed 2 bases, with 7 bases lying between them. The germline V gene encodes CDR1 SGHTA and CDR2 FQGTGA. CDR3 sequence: CASSPSPGANVLTF. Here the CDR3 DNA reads TGTGCCAGCAGCCCGAGTCCTGGGGCCAACGTCCTGACTTTC.

The CDR3 sequence: CASASGLAGFYNEQFF. The CDR3 DNA is TGCGCCAGCGCTAGTGGACTAGCGGGGTTCTACAATGAGCAGTTCTTC. The chain uses TRBV10-1 and TRBJ2-1, with 12 nucleotides matching TRBD2. Germline trimming cut 8 bases from V and 3 bases from J; bases unmatched to any gene: 8. The CDR3 runs 16 residues. Per germline, CDR1 WNHNN and CDR2 SYGVQD (reference sequence).

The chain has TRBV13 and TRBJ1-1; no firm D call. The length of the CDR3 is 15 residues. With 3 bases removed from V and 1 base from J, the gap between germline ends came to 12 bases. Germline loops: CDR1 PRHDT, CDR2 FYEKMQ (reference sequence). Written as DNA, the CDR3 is TGTGCCAGCAGCTTTCTCTGGACGGGGAACACTGAAGCTTTCTTT. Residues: CASSFLWTGNTEAFF. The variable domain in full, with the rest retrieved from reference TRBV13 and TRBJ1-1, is AAGVIQSPRHLIKEKRETATLKCYPIPRHDTVYWYQQGPGQDPQFLISFYEKMQSDKGSIPDRFSAQQFSDYHSELNMSSLELGDSALYFCASSFLWTGNTEAFFGQGTRLTVV.

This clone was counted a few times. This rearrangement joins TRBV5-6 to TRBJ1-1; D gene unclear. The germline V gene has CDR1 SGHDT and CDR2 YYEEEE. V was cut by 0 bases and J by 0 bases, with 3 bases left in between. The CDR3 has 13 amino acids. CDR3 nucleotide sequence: TGTGCCAGCAGCTTGGCTTTGAACACTGAAGCTTTCTTT. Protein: CASSLALNTEAFF.

The CDR3 protein is CASSLAGGPADTQYF. CDR3 in DNA: TGTGCCAGCAGCCTAGCGGGGGGGCCGGCAGATACGCAGTATTTT. The chain has TRBV5-6 and TRBJ2-3, with 12 bases that match TRBD2. The V gene end was trimmed by 4 bases and the J gene end by 4 bases; junction bases not matched to a gene: 4. The CDR3 runs 15 residues. Per germline, CDR1 SGHDT and CDR2 YYEEEE.

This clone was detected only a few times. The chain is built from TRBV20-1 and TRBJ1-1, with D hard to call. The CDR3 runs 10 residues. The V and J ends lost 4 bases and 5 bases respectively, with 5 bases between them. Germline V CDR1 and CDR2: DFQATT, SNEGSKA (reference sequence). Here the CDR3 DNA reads TGCAGTGCTATGATGACTGAAGCTTTCTTT. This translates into CSAMMTEAFF.

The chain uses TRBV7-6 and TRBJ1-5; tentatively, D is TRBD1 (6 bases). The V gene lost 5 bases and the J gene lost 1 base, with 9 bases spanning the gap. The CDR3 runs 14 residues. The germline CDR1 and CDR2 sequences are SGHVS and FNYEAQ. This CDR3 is CASSPTGSNQPQHF. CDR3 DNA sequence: TGTGCCAGCAGCCCTACAGGGAGCAATCAGCCCCAGCATTTT.

CDR3 region: CASSPLTGTTQSETQYF. Written as DNA, the CDR3 is TGTGCCAGCAGCCCACTCACCGGGACTACGCAGTCAGAGACCCAGTACTTC. The chain employs TRBV7-9 and TRBJ2-5; 7 bases are a match to TRBD2. Per the germline V gene, CDR1 is SEHNR and CDR2 is FQNEAQ (reference sequence). The CDR3 runs to 17 residues. V lost 5 bases to trimming and J lost 4 bases; unmatched junction nucleotides: 16.

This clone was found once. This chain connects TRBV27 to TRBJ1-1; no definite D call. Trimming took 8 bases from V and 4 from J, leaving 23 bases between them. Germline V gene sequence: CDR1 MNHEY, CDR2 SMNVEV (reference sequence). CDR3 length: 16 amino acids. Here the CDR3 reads CASSRSGGGLITEAFF. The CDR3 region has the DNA TGTGCCAGCTCCCGGTCGGGTGGCGGATTGATCACTGAAGCTTTCTTT.

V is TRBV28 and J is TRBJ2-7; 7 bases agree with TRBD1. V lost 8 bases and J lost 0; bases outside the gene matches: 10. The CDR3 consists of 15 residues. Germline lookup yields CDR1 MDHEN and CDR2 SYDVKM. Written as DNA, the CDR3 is TGTGCCAGCCACCCGGAGACAGGGAACTCCTACGAGCAGTACTTC. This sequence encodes CASHPETGNSYEQYF.

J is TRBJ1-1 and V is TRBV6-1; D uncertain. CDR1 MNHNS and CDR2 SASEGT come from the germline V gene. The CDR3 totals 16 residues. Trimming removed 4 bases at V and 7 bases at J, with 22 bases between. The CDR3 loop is CASSGDPRSGKGEAFF. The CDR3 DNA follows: TGTGCCAGCAGTGGTGACCCAAGGTCTGGTAAGGGTGAAGCTTTCTTT.

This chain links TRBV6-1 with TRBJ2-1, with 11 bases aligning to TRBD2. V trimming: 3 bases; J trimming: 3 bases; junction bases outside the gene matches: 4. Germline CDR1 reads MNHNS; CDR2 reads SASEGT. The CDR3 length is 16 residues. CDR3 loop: CASSDRLAGNYNEQFF. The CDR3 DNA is TGTGCCAGCAGTGACCGACTAGCGGGGAACTACAATGAGCAGTTCTTC.

The chain's CDR3 is CASSAGGQPQHF. The CDR3 DNA is TGTGCCAGCAGCGCAGGGGGTCAGCCCCAGCATTTT. The chain has TRBV9 and TRBJ1-5; 7 nucleotides align to TRBD1. The V segment lost 3 bases and the J segment 6 bases; nucleotides outside the gene matches: 0. Germline loops: CDR1 SGDLS, CDR2 YYNGEE. The CDR3 is made up of 12 amino acids.

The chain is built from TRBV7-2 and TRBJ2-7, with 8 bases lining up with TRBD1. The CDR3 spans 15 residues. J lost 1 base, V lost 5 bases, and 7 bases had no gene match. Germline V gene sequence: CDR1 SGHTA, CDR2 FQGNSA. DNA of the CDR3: TGTGCCAGCAGCCTCCAGACAGGGGTGTCCTACGAGCAGTACTTC. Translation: CASSLQTGVSYEQYF.

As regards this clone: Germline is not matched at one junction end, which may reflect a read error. The CDR3 bases are TGTGCCAGCAGCACCCTCCCGGGGGGGGCTCGAGGCTACACCTTC. Translating gives CASSTLPGGARGYTF. V usage is TRBV5-1 and J usage is TRBJ1-2, with D possibly being TRBD1 (6 bases). This CDR3 is built from 15 residues. Looked up from germline, CDR1 is SGHRS and CDR2 is YFSETQ.